The clone carrying this T cell receptor beta chain was counted only a few times. Its specificity is not known. The Oncomine TCR Beta short-read assay sequenced DNA from cultured CD4+ T cells. TCRdb re-called the PCR reads with MiXCR, one entry per CDR3 protein. This sample has about 16,000 distinct CDR3 sequences, with approximately 50% found just once. Documented treatment: approximately 9-day PBMC culture with coronavirus spike peptide pools or control peptides (ViraFEST assay). For ViraFEST, peptide pools expanded antigen-specific T cells, after which the TCRs were sequenced. These data are taken from a study of vaccination and CD4 T cells after COVID-19. Study information: Six males and four females constituted the convalescent cohort, two of whom were Hispanic. Whole-study findings and limits: Spike mono-reactivity marked 304 of 307 vaccine-specific clones in convalescent patients.

This CDR3 region has 15 residues. Losses at the gene ends were 6 bases for V and 0 bases for J; bases not matched to a gene: 8. Germline V gives CDR1 DFQATT, CDR2 SNEGSKA (reference sequence). This chain joins TRBV20-1 and TRBJ2-5; 9 bases map to TRBD2. This TCR was sampled from a human donor who had recovered from COVID-19. Sequenced here: CD4+ T cells from blood, cultured in vitro, sampled before SARS-CoV-2 vaccination. The CDR3 loop reads CSATSQREDQETQYF. The CDR3 region has the DNA TGCAGTGCAACGTCCCAGCGGGAGGACCAAGAGACCCAGTACTTC.